This T cell receptor beta chain was identified during a study of blood T cell repertoires in COVID-19. At the level of the study: The United States, Italy and Spain supplied acute and convalescent COVID-19 samples.

Per germline, CDR1 MNHEY and CDR2 SVGAGI. J lost 5 bases, V lost 6 bases, and 9 bases had no gene match. The CDR3 consists of 15 residues. In the source study's methods: Nucleated cell counts were estimated from reference gene primer amplification. The repertoire was sequenced with immunoSEQ multiplex PCR; TCRdb's copy has only in-frame clones and lacks some. V and J calls and clone size are copied from that table; D and trimming were computed from the DNA. Of 290,000 or so clones in the sample, about 88% were seen once. This clone was picked up one time. Sequences were obtained from peripheral blood. The TCR was taken from a man between 65 and 80 years old with acute or convalescent COVID-19. The chain is built from TRBV6-5 and TRBJ2-5; 10 bases fit TRBD2. The CDR3 region has the DNA TGTGCCAGCAGCGTTCTAGCGGGAGTGAGGGAGACCCAGTACTTC. This encodes CASSVLAGVRETQYF.